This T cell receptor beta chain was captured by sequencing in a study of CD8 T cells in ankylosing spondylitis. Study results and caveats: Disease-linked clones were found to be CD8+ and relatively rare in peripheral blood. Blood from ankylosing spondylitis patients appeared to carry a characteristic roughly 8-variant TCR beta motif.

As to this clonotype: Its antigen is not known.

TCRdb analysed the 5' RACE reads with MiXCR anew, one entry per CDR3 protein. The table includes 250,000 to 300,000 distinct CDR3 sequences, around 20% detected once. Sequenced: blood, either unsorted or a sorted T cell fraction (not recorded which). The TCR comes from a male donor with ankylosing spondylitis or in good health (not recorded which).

The CDR3 loop is CASSWGPGLGLGTQYF. The CDR3 DNA follows: TGCGCCAGCAGCTGGGGGCCGGGACTGGGGCTTGGGACCCAGTACTTC. The V call is TRBV5-1, the J call TRBJ2-5; D is tentatively TRBD1 or TRBD2 (6 bases each). The CDR3 spans 16 residues. V was clipped by 3 bases and J by 7 bases, with 22 bases between them. CDR1 is SGHRS, CDR2 YFSETQ, per germline.